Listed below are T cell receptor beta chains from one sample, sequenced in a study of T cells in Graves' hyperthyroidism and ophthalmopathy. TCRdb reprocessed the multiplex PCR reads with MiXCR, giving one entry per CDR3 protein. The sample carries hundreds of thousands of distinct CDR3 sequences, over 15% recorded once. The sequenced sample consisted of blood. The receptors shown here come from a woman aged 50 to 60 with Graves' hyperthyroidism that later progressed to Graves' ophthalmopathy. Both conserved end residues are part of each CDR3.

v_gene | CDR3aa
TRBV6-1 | CASSWTVNEKLFF
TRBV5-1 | CASGIQVSNEKLFF
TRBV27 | CASSSSSTGELFF
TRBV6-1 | CASRRGLTEAFF
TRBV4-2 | CASSHEGRAGGYTF
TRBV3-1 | CASSLRTGDGYTF
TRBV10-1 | CASSENWGEQYF
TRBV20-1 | CSASGGPREKLFF
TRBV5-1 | CASRSVTNTEAFF
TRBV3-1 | CASSQGQFPNYGYTF
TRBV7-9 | CASSLPPNTEAFF
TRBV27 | CASVPSGLAALSSSYNEQFF
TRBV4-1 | CASSHNIGRNQETQYF
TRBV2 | CASSEDIDTQYF
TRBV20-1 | CSARAAGRETQYF
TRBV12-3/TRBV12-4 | CASSFDPGLNQPQHF
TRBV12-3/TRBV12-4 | CASSLDWPEAPWGETQYF
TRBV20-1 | CSARSPSSYEQYF
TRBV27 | CASSTSGGPGYIQYF
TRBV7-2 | CASRWQGAQNSPLHF
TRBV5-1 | CASSLAGGALDYGYTF
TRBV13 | CASSWSQGEKLFF